These T cell receptor beta chains were read from a single sample in a study of blood T cell repertoires in COVID-19. Method: immunoSEQ multiplex PCR; TCRdb's copy keeps in-frame clones and lacks some. This sample has over 90,000 clones, with nearly 85% found just once. The sequenced material came from peripheral blood. The receptors originated from a human donor in a cohort sampled during active or convalescent COVID-19. The CDR3 runs from the conserved cysteine through the conserved F or W.

>TRBV4-3
CASSQDGPGQGVPDTQYF
>TRBV28
CASSLIDRTGGYTF
>TRBV28
CASSLYRDNYGYTF
>TRBV18
CASSSEMTEELFF
>TRBV21-1
CASSKGPRVYSNQPQHF
>TRBV11-2
CASSSRGGERAKNIQYF
>TRBV28
CASSSIGQGLMNTGELFF
>TRBV4-1
CASSQDPRQVLNYGYTF
>TRBV7-9
CASSNPKSGEKLFF
>TRBV10-1
CASSESPSGGVSYNEQFF
>TRBV4-1
CATGQRFNSPLHF
>TRBV5-4
CASSQSRDTYLEQYF
>TRBV4-3
CASSQATGALGWTEAFF
>TRBV9
CASSPNPSASLEQYF
>TRBV6-5
CASNGQGWNTEAFF
>TRBV4-1
CASSQLRQGTNEKLFF
>TRBV5-1
CASSLYRGAAGYGYTF
>TRBV9
CASSATGGRRIGYTF
>TRBV6-1
CASSGVRGGVGNTIYF
>TRBV29-1
CSVGGVTNEKLFF
>TRBV7-2
CASSRDSSTDTQYF
>TRBV28
CASSFVAGTDTQYF
>TRBV5-1
CASSPHRGTASYNEQFF
>TRBV27
CATSVSMNTEAFF